The 9 T cell receptor beta chains below come from one sample, sequenced in a study of blood T cell repertoires in COVID-19. Data came from immunoSEQ multiplex PCR; TCRdb stores just in-frame clones and leaves some out. The profile shows 100,000 or so clones, around 84% of them singletons. Source material: peripheral blood. These receptors all come from a man in his sixties or seventies with active or convalescent COVID-19.

The chain has TRBV27 and TRBJ2-7; tentatively, D is TRBD2 (6 bases). Trimming shortened V by 0 bases and J by 5 bases, and 8 bases separated the two germline ends. The germline V gene encodes CDR1 MNHEY and CDR2 SMNVEV (reference sequence). CDR3 length: 13 amino acids. The CDR3: CASSLSRRDEQYF. CDR3 coding DNA: TGTGCCAGCAGTTTATCGCGGAGGGACGAGCAGTACTTC.

The rearrangement links TRBV4-2 to TRBJ2-5; 9 bases line up with TRBD2. The CDR3 contains 16 residues. Germline V lookup: CDR1 LGHNA, CDR2 YNFKEQ. Losses at the gene ends were 0 bases for V and 3 bases for J; bases not matched to a gene: 5. CDR3 residues: CASSQDKGGREETQYF. DNA of the CDR3: TGTGCCAGCAGCCAAGACAAGGGCGGGAGGGAAGAGACCCAGTACTTC.

The chain recombines TRBV3-1 (or the pseudogene TRBV3-2) with TRBJ2-7; D may be TRBD1 (5 bases). The CDR3 has 15 residues. Germline CDR1 reads LGHDT; CDR2 reads YNNKEL (reference sequence). V was clipped by 7 bases and J by 6 bases, with 22 bases between them. CDR3 in amino acids: CASTPKDTLPGEQYF. The DNA for the CDR3 is TGTGCCAGCACCCCGAAGGACACCCTCCCCGGCGAGCAGTACTTC.

The chain couples TRBV5-1 to TRBJ2-1, with 10 positions matching TRBD2. From germline, CDR1 is SGHRS and CDR2 YFSETQ. Losses at the gene ends were 4 bases for V and 4 bases for J; bases not matched to a gene: 5. This CDR3 has 15 amino acids. CDR3 region: CASSPLAGEYNEQFF. DNA of the CDR3: TGCGCCAGCAGCCCCCTAGCGGGGGAATACAATGAGCAGTTCTTC.

The chain has TRBV11-3 and TRBJ1-3; 8 nucleotides align to TRBD1. CDR1 is SGHNT and CDR2 is YENEEA in the germline V gene. Trimming cost V 5 bases and J 0 bases; bases outside gene matches: 12. The length of the CDR3 is 18 residues. This CDR3 reads CASSPPGTGSDSGNTIYF. The DNA for the CDR3 is TGTGCCAGCAGCCCGCCCGGGACAGGTTCCGACTCTGGAAACACCATATATTTT.

Here the CDR3 reads CASSLAVTNPYTF. The CDR3 bases are TGTGCCAGCAGCTTGGCCGTCACAAACCCCTACACCTTC. The rearrangement links TRBV7-8 to TRBJ1-2, with unresolved D. V was trimmed by 3 bases and J by 10 bases, leaving 15 bases between them. Looked up from germline, CDR1 is SGHVS and CDR2 is FQNEAQ. This CDR3 spans 13 amino acids.

The V gene is TRBV28, the J gene TRBJ1-3, with 8 bases matching TRBD1. This CDR3 is built from 17 residues. Germline V gene data show CDR1 as MDHEN and CDR2 as SYDVKM. The J segment lost 0 bases and the V segment lost 2 bases, leaving 6 bases of the junction unmatched. In DNA form, the CDR3 reads TGTGCCAGCAGTTTAAGCCGGGACAGGATCTCTGGAAACACCATATATTTT. It is translated as CASSLSRDRISGNTIYF.

This clone occurred a few times. The V call is TRBV28, the J call TRBJ1-1; tentatively, D is TRBD1 (5 bases). The CDR3 sequence is 12 residues long. Deletions cut 8 bases from V and 5 bases from J, with 12 bases between. CDR1 and CDR2 (germline): MDHEN, SYDVKM. The CDR3, as DNA: TGTGCCAGCTCCGCCGGGGGGACTGAAGCTTTCTTT. Translating gives CASSAGGTEAFF.

The genes are TRBV14 and TRBJ1-2, with unresolved D. This CDR3 region has 16 residues. With 0 bases removed from V and 4 bases from J, the gap between germline ends came to 15 bases. Germline-derived CDR1 and CDR2 are SGHDN and FVKESK. This CDR3 reads CASSQDRSPGLYGYTF. As DNA, the CDR3 is TGTGCCAGCAGCCAAGATCGGTCTCCAGGACTCTATGGCTACACCTTC. The full variable domain, rest sourced from reference TRBV14 and TRBJ1-2, is EAGVTQFPSHSVIEKGQTVTLRCDPISGHDNLYWYRRVMGKEIKFLLHFVKESKQDESGMPNNRFLAERTGGTYSTLKVQPAELEDSGVYFCASSQDRSPGLYGYTFGSGTRLTVV.